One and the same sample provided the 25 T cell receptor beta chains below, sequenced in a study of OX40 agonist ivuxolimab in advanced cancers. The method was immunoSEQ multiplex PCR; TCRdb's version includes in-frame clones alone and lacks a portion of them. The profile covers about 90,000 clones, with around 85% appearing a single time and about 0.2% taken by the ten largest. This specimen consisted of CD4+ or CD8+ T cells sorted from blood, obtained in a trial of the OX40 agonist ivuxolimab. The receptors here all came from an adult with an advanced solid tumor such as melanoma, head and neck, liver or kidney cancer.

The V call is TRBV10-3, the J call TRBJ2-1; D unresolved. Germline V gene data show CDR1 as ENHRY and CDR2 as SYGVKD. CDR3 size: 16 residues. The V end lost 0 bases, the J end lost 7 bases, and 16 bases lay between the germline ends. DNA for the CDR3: TGTGCCATCAGTGAGTCCCAGACCCGTACGGAAAATGAGCAGTTCTTC. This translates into CAISESQTRTENEQFF.

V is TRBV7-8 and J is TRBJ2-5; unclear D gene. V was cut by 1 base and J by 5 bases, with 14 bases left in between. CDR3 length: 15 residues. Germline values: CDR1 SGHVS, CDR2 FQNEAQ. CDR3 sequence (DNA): TGTGCCAGCAGCTTAGAGGGTAGAACAAGGGAGACCCAGTACTTC. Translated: CASSLEGRTRETQYF.

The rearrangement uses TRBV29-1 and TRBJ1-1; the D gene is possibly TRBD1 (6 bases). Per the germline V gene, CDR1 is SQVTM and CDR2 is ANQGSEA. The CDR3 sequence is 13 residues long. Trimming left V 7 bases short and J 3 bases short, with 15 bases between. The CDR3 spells CSATAGGHTEAFF. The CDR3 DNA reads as TGCAGCGCCACTGCCGGGGGGCACACTGAAGCTTTCTTT.

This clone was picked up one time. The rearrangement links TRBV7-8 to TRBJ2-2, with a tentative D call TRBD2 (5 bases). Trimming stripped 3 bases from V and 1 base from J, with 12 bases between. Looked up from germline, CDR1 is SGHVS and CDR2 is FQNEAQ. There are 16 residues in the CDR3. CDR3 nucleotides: TGTGCCAGCAGCTTTTGGGAGAGATTGAACACCGGGGAGCTGTTTTTT. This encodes CASSFWERLNTGELFF.

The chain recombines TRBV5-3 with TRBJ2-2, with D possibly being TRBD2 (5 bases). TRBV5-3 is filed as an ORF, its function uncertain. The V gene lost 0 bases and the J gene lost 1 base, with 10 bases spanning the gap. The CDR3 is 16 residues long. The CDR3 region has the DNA TGTGCCAGAAGCTTGGTGGGAGATAAGAACACCGGGGAGCTGTTTTTT. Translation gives CARSLVGDKNTGELFF.

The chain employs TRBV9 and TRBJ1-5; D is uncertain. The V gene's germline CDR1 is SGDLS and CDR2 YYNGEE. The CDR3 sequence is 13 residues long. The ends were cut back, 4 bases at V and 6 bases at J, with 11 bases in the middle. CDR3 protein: CASSQMIGQPQHF. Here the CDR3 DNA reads TGTGCCAGCAGCCAGATGATCGGTCAGCCCCAGCATTTT.

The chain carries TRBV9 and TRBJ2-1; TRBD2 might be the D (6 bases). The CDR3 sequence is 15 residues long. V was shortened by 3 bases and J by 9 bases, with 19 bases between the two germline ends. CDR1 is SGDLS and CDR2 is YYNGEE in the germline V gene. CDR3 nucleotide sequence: TGTGCCAGCAGCGCACGGGACTCCCGATCGAGTGAGCAGTTCTTC. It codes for CASSARDSRSSEQFF.

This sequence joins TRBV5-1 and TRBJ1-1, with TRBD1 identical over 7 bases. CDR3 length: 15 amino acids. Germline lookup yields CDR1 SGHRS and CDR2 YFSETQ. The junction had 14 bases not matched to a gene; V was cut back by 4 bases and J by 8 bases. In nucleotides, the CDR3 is TGCGCCAGCAGCGGCCGCAGGGGGTGGGAGGGAGAAGCTTTCTTT. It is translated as CASSGRRGWEGEAFF.

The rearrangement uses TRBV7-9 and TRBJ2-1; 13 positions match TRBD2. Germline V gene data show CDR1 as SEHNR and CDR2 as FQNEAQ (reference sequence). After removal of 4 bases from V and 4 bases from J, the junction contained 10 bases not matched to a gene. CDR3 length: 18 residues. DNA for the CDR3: TGTGCCAGCAGCTCCAGCTGGGGGGGACTAGCGGGATACAATGAGCAGTTCTTC. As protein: CASSSSWGGLAGYNEQFF.

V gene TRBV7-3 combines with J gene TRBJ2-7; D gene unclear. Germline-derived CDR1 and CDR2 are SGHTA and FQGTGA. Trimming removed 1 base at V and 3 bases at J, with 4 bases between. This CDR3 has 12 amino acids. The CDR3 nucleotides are TGTGCCAGCAGCTTAAACAGCTACGAGCAGTACTTC. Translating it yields CASSLNSYEQYF.

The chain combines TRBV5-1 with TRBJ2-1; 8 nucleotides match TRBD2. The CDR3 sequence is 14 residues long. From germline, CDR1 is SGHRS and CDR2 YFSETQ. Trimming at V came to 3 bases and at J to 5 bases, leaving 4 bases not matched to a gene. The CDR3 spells CASSSLAENNEQFF. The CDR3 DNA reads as TGCGCCAGCAGCTCACTAGCGGAGAACAATGAGCAGTTCTTC. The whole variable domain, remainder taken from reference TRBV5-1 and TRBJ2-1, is KAGVTQTPRYLIKTRGQQVTLSCSPISGHRSVSWYQQTPGQGLQFLFEYFSETQRNKGNFPGRFSGRQFSNSRSEMNVSTLELGDSALYLCASSSLAENNEQFFGPGTRLTVL.

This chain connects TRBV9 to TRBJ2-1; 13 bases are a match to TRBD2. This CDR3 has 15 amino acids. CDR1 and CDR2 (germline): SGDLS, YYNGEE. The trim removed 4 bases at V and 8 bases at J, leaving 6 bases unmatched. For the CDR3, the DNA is TGTGCCAGCAGCTTACGGACTAGCGGGGGACATGAGCAGTTCTTC. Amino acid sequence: CASSLRTSGGHEQFF.

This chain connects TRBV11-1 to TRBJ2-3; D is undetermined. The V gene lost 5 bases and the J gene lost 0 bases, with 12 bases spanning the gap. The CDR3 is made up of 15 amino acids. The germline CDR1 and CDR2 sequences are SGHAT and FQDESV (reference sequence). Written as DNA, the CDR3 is TGTGCCAGCAGCCGCACACGAGTAAGCACAGATACGCAGTATTTT. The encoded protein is CASSRTRVSTDTQYF.

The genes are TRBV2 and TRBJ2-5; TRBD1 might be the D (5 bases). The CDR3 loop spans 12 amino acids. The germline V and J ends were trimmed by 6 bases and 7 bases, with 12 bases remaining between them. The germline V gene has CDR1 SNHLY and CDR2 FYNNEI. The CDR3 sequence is CASRSQGVTQYF. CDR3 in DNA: TGTGCCAGCAGGTCCCAAGGGGTGACCCAGTACTTC. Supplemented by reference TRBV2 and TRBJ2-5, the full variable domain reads EPEVTQTPSHQVTQMGQEVILRCVPISNHLYFYWYRQILGQKVEFLVSFYNNEISEKSEIFDDQFSVERPDGSNFTLKIRSTKLEDSAMYFCASRSQGVTQYFGPGTRLLVL.

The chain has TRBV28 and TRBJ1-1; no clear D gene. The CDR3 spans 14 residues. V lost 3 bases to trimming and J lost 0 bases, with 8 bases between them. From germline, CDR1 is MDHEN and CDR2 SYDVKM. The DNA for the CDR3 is TGTGCCAGCAGTTTTTTTCTGCTGAACACTGAAGCTTTCTTT. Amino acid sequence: CASSFFLLNTEAFF.

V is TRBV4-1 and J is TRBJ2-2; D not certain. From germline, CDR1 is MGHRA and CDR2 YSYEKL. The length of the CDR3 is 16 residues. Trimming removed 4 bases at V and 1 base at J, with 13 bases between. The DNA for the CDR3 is TGCGCCAGCAGCCCCCTTGGTAGCTTGAACACCGGGGAGCTGTTTTTT. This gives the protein CASSPLGSLNTGELFF.

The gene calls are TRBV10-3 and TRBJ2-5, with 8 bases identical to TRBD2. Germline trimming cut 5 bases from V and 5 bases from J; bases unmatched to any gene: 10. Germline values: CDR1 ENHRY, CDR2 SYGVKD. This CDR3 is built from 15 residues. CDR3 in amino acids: CAISPSGRAGETQYF. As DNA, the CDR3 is TGTGCCATCAGTCCTAGCGGGCGTGCCGGGGAGACCCAGTACTTC.

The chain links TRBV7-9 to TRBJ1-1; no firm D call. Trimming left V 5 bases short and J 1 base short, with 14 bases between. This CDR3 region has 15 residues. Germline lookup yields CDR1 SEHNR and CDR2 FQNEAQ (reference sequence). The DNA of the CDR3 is TGTGCCAGCAGCCAGCAAGGGTCGGGGAACACTGAAGCTTTCTTT. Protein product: CASSQQGSGNTEAFF.

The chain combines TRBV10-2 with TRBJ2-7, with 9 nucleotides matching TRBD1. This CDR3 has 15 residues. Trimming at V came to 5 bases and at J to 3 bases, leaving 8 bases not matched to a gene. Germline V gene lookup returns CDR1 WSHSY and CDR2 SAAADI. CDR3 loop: CASSTPGQGLYEQYF. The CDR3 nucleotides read TGCGCCAGCAGTACCCCCGGACAGGGGCTCTACGAGCAGTACTTC.

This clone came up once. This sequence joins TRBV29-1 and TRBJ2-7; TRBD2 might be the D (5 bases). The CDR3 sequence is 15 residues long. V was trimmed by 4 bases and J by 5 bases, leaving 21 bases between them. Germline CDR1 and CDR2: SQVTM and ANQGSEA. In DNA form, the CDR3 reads TGCAGCGTTGCGGGGTTGGGGAATTCGAACCACGAGCAGTACTTC. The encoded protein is CSVAGLGNSNHEQYF.

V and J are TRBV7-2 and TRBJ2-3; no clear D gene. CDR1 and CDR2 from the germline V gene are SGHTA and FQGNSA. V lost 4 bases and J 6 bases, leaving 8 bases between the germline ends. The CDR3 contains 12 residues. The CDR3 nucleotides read TGTGCCAGCAGCTCCTACGTGGATACGCAGTATTTT. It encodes CASSSYVDTQYF.

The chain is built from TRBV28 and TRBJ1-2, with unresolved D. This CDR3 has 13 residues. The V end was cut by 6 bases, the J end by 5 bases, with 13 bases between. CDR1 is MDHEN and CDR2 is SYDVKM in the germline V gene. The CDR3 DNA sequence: TGTGCCAGCAGATTCAACTGGGAATATGGCTACACCTTC. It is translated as CASRFNWEYGYTF.

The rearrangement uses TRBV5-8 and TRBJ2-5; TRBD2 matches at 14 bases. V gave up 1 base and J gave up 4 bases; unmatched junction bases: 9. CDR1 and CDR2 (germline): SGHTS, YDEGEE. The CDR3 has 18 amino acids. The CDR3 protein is CASSLSGTSGGIGETQYF. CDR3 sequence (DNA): TGTGCCAGCAGCTTGTCCGGGACTAGCGGGGGCATAGGAGAGACCCAGTACTTC.

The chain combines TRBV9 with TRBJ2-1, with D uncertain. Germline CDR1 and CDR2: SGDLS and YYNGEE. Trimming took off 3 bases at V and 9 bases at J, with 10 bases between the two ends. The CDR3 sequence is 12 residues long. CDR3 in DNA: TGTGCCAGCAGCGCGGCTTTCCGTGAGCAGTTCTTC. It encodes CASSAAFREQFF.

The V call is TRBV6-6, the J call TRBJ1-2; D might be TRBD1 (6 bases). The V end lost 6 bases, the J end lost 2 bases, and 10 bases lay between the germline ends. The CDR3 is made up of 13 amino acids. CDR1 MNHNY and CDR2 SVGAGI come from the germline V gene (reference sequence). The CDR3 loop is CASSDGQNYGYTF. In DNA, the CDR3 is TGTGCCAGCAGCGACGGACAGAACTATGGCTACACCTTC.